This T cell receptor beta chain was identified in a study of neurological immune-mediated disorders. cDNA synthesis was performed by 5'RACE with 10-nucleotide random UMIs. Sequencing runs each yielded over 180 million TCR-beta sequences from 15-18 subjects. TCRdb processed the 5' RACE reads anew with MiXCR; each CDR3 protein has one entry. The sample has roughly 16,000 distinct CDR3 sequences; about 9% are singletons. This CDR3 spans 11 amino acids. The germline V and J ends were trimmed by 2 bases and 7 bases, with 5 bases remaining between them. This clonotype was seen at least ten times. The specimen sequenced was CD8+ T cells from blood. This TCR was sampled from a man between 45 and 60 years old in good health. This rearrangement joins TRBV12-3 or TRBV12-4 to TRBJ2-5, with TRBD2 as a possible D gene (5 bases). The CDR3 reads CASSLSGTQYF. The CDR3 DNA reads TGTGCCAGCAGTTTAAGCGGGACCCAGTACTTC.